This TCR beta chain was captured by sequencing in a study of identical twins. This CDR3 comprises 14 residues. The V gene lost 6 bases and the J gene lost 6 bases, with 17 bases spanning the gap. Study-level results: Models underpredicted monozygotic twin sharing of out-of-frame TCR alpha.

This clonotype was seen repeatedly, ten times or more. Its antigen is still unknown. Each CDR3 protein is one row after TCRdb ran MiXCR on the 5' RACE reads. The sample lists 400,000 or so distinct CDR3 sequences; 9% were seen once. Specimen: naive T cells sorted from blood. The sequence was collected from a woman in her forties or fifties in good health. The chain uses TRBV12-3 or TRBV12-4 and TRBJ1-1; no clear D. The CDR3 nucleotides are TGTGCCAGCAGCCTAGGCAAGTCGGTAGCTGAAGCTTTCTTT. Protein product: CASSLGKSVAEAFF.